These 19 T cell receptor beta chains came from one sample sequenced in a study of siplizumab effects on memory and regulatory T cells. Sequencing used immunoSEQ multiplex PCR; TCRdb keeps in-frame clones, though not all of them. Of about 50,000 clones in the sample, about 90% were seen once. Specimen: naive CD8+ T cells sorted from blood. Receptor source: a human donor in good health.

This clone appeared a few times. The chain joins TRBV5-4 to TRBJ2-7; D is ambiguous. The CDR3 is 13 amino acids. Trimming shortened V by 0 bases and J by 3 bases, and 7 bases separated the two germline ends. CDR1 SGHNT and CDR2 YYREEE come from the germline V gene (reference sequence). The CDR3 sequence is CASSLDTSYEQYF. The CDR3 DNA sequence: TGTGCCAGCAGCTTGGACACCAGCTACGAGCAGTACTTC.

The chain uses TRBV11-1 and TRBJ2-7; D possibly corresponds to TRBD1 (5 bases). The V gene lost 5 bases and the J gene lost 1 base, with 9 bases spanning the gap. This CDR3 is 13 amino acids long. CDR1 and CDR2 (germline): SGHAT, FQDESV (reference sequence). CDR3 nucleotide sequence: TGTGCCAGCAGCCCGACAGTTTCCTACGAGCAGTACTTC. Translation gives CASSPTVSYEQYF.

The chain uses TRBV7-9 and TRBJ2-3, with D maybe TRBD2 (5 bases). Trimming cost V 0 bases and J 2 bases, with 9 bases left between them. The CDR3 loop spans 15 amino acids. In germline, CDR1 is SEHNR, CDR2 FQNEAQ (reference sequence). CDR3 sequence: CASSLADYNTDTQYF. In DNA form, the CDR3 reads TGTGCCAGCAGCTTAGCAGACTATAACACAGATACGCAGTATTTT. The whole variable domain, remainder taken from reference TRBV7-9 and TRBJ2-3, is DTGVSQNPRHKITKRGQNVTFRCDPISEHNRLYWYRQTLGQGPEFLTYFQNEAQLEKSRLLSDRFSAERPKGSFSTLEIQRTEQGDSAMYLCASSLADYNTDTQYFGPGTRLTVL.

This chain connects TRBV9 to TRBJ2-2; D gene ambiguous. This CDR3 region has 13 residues. The V end lost 2 bases, the J end lost 2 bases, and 4 bases lay between the germline ends. Germline CDR1 is SGDLS and CDR2 is YYNGEE. The CDR3 loop is CASSVSNTGELFF. In DNA, the CDR3 is TGTGCCAGCAGCGTTTCCAACACCGGGGAGCTGTTTTTT.

V and J are TRBV4-1 and TRBJ2-7, with TRBD1 identical over 8 bases. This CDR3 is built from 15 residues. V shed 6 bases and J 1 base; nucleotides not matched to a gene: 8. Germline-derived CDR1 and CDR2 are MGHRA and YSYEKL. CDR3 DNA: TGCGCCAGCAGGCGTAATGACAGGGGTTCCTACGAGCAGTACTTC. Its translation is CASRRNDRGSYEQYF.

This clone was detected a few times. The chain combines TRBV2 with TRBJ1-2; 7 positions agree with TRBD1. Germline CDR1 is SNHLY and CDR2 is FYNNEI. This CDR3 is 14 amino acids long. V lost 3 bases and J lost 4; bases outside the gene matches: 5. The CDR3 loop is CASSEVGGAYGYTF. In DNA form, the CDR3 reads TGTGCCAGCAGTGAGGTAGGGGGCGCCTATGGCTACACCTTC.

The chain recombines TRBV9 with TRBJ1-2; tentatively, D is TRBD1 (6 bases). Deletions cut 6 bases from V and 4 bases from J, with 13 bases between. This CDR3 is built from 13 residues. Germline V gives CDR1 SGDLS, CDR2 YYNGEE. The CDR3 here is CASTDGTPYGYTF. The CDR3 DNA follows: TGTGCCAGCACCGACGGGACACCCTATGGCTACACCTTC.

Comments on this clone: The junction and the germline gene differ at one end; a read error may be behind it. The chain has TRBV7-7 and TRBJ2-1, with 10 bases aligning to TRBD2. The CDR3 has 16 amino acids. Germline assignment: CDR1 SSHAT and CDR2 FNYEAQ (reference sequence). The CDR3: CASSSDGLAAYDEQFF. In DNA, the CDR3 is TGTGCTAGCAGCTCGGACGGACTAGCGGCCTATGATGAGCAGTTCTTC.

This chain links TRBV7-9 with TRBJ1-4, with 9 nucleotides matching TRBD1. The J segment lost 6 bases and the V segment lost 4 bases, leaving 3 bases of the junction unmatched. Per the germline V gene, CDR1 is SEHNR and CDR2 is FQNEAQ (reference sequence). This CDR3 comprises 14 residues. The CDR3 protein is CASSSGTGYEKLFF. DNA of the CDR3: TGTGCCAGCAGCTCCGGGACAGGGTATGAAAAACTGTTTTTT.

The chain combines TRBV21-1 with TRBJ2-2. TRBV21-1 is deemed a pseudogene. The CDR3 contains 15 residues. The CDR3 sequence is CASSKVDGHPGELFF. For the CDR3, the DNA is TGTGCCAGCAGCAAAGTTGACGGTCACCCCGGGGAGCTGTTTTTT.

The sample holds a few counts of this clone. The gene calls are TRBV2 and TRBJ1-1; D not certain. Trimming left V 6 bases short and J 7 bases short, with 12 bases between. This CDR3 spans 12 amino acids. The germline gives CDR1 SNHLY, CDR2 FYNNEI. The CDR3 spells CASSVIEGEAFF. The CDR3 nucleotides read TGTGCCAGCAGCGTAATCGAAGGTGAAGCTTTCTTT.

A note on this clone: This CDR3 is also generated by other DNA sequences in the sample. V usage is TRBV7-9 and J usage is TRBJ2-7; 9 bases fit TRBD1. Looked up from germline, CDR1 is SEHNR and CDR2 is FQNEAQ (reference sequence). V was pared by 4 bases and J by 0 bases, with 4 bases of the junction left unmatched. CDR3 length: 15 amino acids. The CDR3 DNA reads as TGTGCCAGCAGCTCCGGACAGGGGAGCTCCTACGAGCAGTACTTC. Encoded protein: CASSSGQGSSYEQYF.

V is TRBV9 and J is TRBJ2-1; D remains ambiguous. The CDR3 is 15 residues long. The germline gives CDR1 SGDLS, CDR2 YYNGEE. Between the trimmed V and J ends, which lost 4 bases and 0 bases, there was a span of 11 bases. The CDR3 loop reads CASSSRTSSYNEQFF. CDR3 DNA: TGTGCCAGCAGCTCTCGTACGAGCTCCTACAATGAGCAGTTCTTC.

V gene TRBV2 combines with J gene TRBJ1-3, with a possible D match to TRBD1 (6 bases). CDR3 size: 14 residues. The V gene's germline CDR1 is SNHLY and CDR2 FYNNEI. Trimming took 6 bases from V and 0 from J, leaving 9 bases between them. The CDR3 DNA is TGTGCCAGCAGACAGGGAAGCTCTGGAAACACCATATATTTT. Its protein is CASRQGSSGNTIYF.

The rearrangement uses TRBV13 and TRBJ2-1; a weak D match, TRBD1 (6 bases). This CDR3 comprises 14 residues. V lost 4 bases, J lost 4 bases, and 11 bases lay in between. Germline values: CDR1 PRHDT, CDR2 FYEKMQ (reference sequence). CDR3 sequence reads: CASSSRDNYNEQFF. Written as DNA, the CDR3 is TGTGCCAGCAGCTCCCGGGACAATTACAATGAGCAGTTCTTC.

This clone was counted once. The V call is TRBV19, the J call TRBJ2-1; 7 bases match TRBD2. The CDR3 length is 13 residues. V gave up 7 bases and J gave up 7 bases; unmatched junction bases: 7. The germline CDR1 and CDR2 sequences are LNHDA and SQIVND (reference sequence). The CDR3 coding sequence is TGTGCCAGTACCCCCATCGGGGGGAATGAGCAGTTCTTC. This codes for CASTPIGGNEQFF.

The CDR3 DNA reads as TGTGCCAGTTCCCGGGACAGGGGACCAGATACGCAGTATTTT. Translated: CASSRDRGPDTQYF. The V gene is TRBV19, the J gene TRBJ2-3, with 10 positions matching TRBD1. With V trimmed by 8 bases and J by 4 bases, 6 bases remained unmatched. In germline, CDR1 is LNHDA, CDR2 SQIVND (reference sequence). This CDR3 is 14 amino acids long.

V is TRBV9 and J is TRBJ1-2; no clear D. The CDR3 is 16 residues long. The V gene's germline CDR1 is SGDLS and CDR2 YYNGEE. V was pared by 4 bases and J by 2 bases, with 18 bases between. The CDR3, as DNA: TGTGCCAGCAGCCCGATAAGGTCGGGCCTGAACTATGGCTACACCTTC. Translated: CASSPIRSGLNYGYTF.

The chain couples TRBV10-3 to TRBJ1-3; D uncertain. CDR1 and CDR2 (germline): ENHRY, SYGVKD. CDR3 length: 13 amino acids. V gave up 8 bases and J gave up 5 bases, with 13 bases separating them. CDR3 in amino acids: CAIGGDSRNTIYF. The CDR3, as DNA: TGTGCCATCGGCGGCGATTCCAGAAACACCATATATTTT.